Reported below is one T cell receptor (beta chain). No antigen is known for it. The sample belongs to a study of vaccination effects on CD4 cells after COVID-19. Under the ViraFEST assay, PBMC were stimulated with viral peptide pools so that antigen-specific CD4+ T cells expanded. Sequencing was performed afterwards. After around 10 days in culture, the CD4+ T cells were isolated. It was between March and December 2020 that the person had a SARS-CoV-2 infection confirmed by PCR. TCRdb's table, derived via immunoSEQ multiplex PCR, lists solely in-frame clones and lacks some. The table includes under 35,000 clones, 70% to 85% detected once. This sample comprised CD4+ T cells from PBMCs cultured with a peptide pool, obtained before COVID-19 vaccination. This receptor was taken from a human donor who had a prior SARS-CoV-2 infection.

As DNA, the CDR3 is TGTGCCAGCAGCGTGACCAGGGTTGCCTTCTACGAGCAGTACTTC. It is translated as CASSVTRVAFYEQYF. This chain uses TRBV5-6 with TRBJ2-7; maybe TRBD1 (5 bases). CDR1 and CDR2 from the germline V gene are SGHDT and YYEEEE. The V end was cut by 4 bases, the J end by 3 bases, with 17 bases between. The CDR3 covers 15 residues.